Shown below are 5 T cell receptor beta chains from a single sample sequenced in a study of shared clonotypes between healthy human individuals. Produced via immunoSEQ multiplex PCR; TCRdb's table is partial and in-frame only. The sample consists of nearly 1,000,000 clones, about 80% of them appearing once. Specimen: memory CD4+ T cells sorted from blood. This sample's subset: CD45RA-negative fraction. Receptor source: a man aged 18 to 35 in good health.

The chain uses TRBV19 and TRBJ2-5; TRBD1 matches 7 bases. This CDR3 spans 12 amino acids. The germline CDR1 and CDR2 sequences are LNHDA and SQIVND (reference sequence). V gave up 6 bases and J gave up 5 bases; unmatched junction bases: 3. The CDR3 DNA sequence: TGTGCCAGTAGCGAGACAGGGGAGACCCAGTACTTC. Residues: CASSETGETQYF.

The gene calls are TRBV27 and TRBJ1-2; 9 nucleotides agree with TRBD1. The germline V gene encodes CDR1 MNHEY and CDR2 SMNVEV (reference sequence). V gave up 4 bases and J gave up 8 bases; unmatched junction bases: 14. CDR3 length: 16 residues. For the CDR3, the DNA is TGTGCCAGCAGTTATGGGACAGGGAAGGGATCGGCCGGCTACACCTTC. It codes for CASSYGTGKGSAGYTF.

This chain links TRBV29-1 with TRBJ2-3, with 7 bases fitting TRBD2. V gave up 8 bases and J gave up 1 base; unmatched junction bases: 6. This CDR3 comprises 13 residues. In germline, CDR1 is SQVTM, CDR2 ANQGSEA. CDR3 sequence reads: CSTRAGGTDTQYF. For the CDR3, the DNA is TGCAGCACCAGGGCGGGGGGCACAGATACGCAGTATTTT.

This chain uses TRBV4-2 with TRBJ2-3; D uncertain. The CDR3 sequence is 18 residues long. Germline V gene data show CDR1 as LGHNA and CDR2 as YNFKEQ. V was clipped by 1 base and J by 1 base, with 18 bases between them. The CDR3, as DNA: TGTGCCAGCAGCCAAGGTTACCAGTCCACCCGAGGCACAGATACGCAGTATTTT. Protein: CASSQGYQSTRGTDTQYF.

This chain joins TRBV4-3 and TRBJ2-1; 13 bases map to TRBD2. J gave up 3 bases and V 1 base, and 6 bases lay outside the gene matches. The CDR3 contains 18 residues. CDR1 and CDR2 (germline): LGHNA, YSLEER. The CDR3 is CASSQVQGLAGFYNEQFF. In DNA form, the CDR3 reads TGCGCCAGCAGCCAAGTCCAGGGACTAGCGGGATTCTACAATGAGCAGTTCTTC.